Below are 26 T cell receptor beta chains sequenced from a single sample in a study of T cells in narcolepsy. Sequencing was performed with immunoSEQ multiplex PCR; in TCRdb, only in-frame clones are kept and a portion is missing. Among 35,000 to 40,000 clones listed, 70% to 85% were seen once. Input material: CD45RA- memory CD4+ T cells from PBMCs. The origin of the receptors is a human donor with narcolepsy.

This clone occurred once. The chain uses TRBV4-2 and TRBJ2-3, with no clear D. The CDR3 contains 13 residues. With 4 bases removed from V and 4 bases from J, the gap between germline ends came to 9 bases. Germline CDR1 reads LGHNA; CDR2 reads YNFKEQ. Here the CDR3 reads CASSPQSPDTQYF. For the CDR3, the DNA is TGTGCCAGCAGCCCCCAGTCCCCAGATACGCAGTATTTT.

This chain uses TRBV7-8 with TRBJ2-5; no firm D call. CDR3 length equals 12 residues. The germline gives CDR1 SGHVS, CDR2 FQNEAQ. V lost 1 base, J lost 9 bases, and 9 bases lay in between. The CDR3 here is CASSLVEWAQYF. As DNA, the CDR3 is TGTGCCAGCAGCTTAGTGGAGTGGGCCCAGTACTTC.

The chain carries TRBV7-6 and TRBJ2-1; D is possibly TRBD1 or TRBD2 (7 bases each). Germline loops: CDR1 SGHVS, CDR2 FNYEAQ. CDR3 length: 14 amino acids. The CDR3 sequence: CASGTDSIYNEQFF. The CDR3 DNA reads TGTGCAAGCGGGACAGACTCTATTTACAATGAGCAGTTCTTC.

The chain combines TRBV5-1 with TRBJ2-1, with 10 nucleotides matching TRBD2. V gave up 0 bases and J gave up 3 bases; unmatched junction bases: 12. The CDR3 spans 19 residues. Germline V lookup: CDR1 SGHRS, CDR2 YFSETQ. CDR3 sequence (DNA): TGCGCCAGCAGCTTGGCCCCTAGCGGGGGCCGACTCGACTACAATGAGCAGTTCTTC. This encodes CASSLAPSGGRLDYNEQFF.

The CDR3 reads CASSGDRDSGNTIYF. The CDR3 DNA sequence: TGTGCCAGCAGTGGCGACAGGGACTCTGGAAACACCATATATTTT. The chain joins TRBV6-8 to TRBJ1-3; the match to TRBD1 covers 7 bases. J was trimmed by 0 bases and V by 5 bases; bases with no gene match: 4. The CDR3 is 15 residues long. Per germline, CDR1 MNHGY and CDR2 SAAAGT.

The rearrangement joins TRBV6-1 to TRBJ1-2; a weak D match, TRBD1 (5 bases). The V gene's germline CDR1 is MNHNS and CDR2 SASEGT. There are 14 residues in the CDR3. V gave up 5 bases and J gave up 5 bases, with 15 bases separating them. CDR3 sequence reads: CASSPGTAEYGYTF. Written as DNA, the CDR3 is TGTGCCAGCAGTCCTGGGACGGCGGAATATGGCTACACCTTC.

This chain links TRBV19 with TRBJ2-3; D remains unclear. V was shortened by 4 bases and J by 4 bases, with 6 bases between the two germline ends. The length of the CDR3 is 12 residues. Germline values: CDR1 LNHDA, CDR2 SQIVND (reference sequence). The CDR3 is CASSKSADTQYF. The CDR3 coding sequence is TGTGCCAGTAGTAAGTCCGCAGATACGCAGTATTTT.

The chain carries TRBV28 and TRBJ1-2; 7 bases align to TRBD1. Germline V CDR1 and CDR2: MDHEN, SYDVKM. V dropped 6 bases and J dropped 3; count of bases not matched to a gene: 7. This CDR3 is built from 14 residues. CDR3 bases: TGTGCCAGCAGGCCGGGACAGCGGCACTATGGCTACACCTTC. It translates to CASRPGQRHYGYTF.

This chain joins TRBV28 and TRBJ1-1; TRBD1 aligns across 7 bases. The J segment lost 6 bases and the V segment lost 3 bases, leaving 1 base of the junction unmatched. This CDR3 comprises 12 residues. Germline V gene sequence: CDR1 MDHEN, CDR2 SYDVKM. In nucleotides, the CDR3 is TGTGCCAGCAGTTTGCAGGGGGCTGAAGCTTTCTTT. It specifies CASSLQGAEAFF.

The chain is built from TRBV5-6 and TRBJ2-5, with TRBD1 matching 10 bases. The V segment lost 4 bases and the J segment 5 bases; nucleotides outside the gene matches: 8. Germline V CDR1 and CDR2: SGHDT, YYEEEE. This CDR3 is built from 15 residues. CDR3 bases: TGTGCCAGCAGCCAGGACAGGGGGATCGTCGAGACCCAGTACTTC. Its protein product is CASSQDRGIVETQYF.

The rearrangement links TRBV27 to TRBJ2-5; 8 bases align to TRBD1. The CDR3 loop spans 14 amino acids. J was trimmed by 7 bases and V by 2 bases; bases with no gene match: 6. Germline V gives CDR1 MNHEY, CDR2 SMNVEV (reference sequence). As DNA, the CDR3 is TGTGCCAGCAGTTTAGGGACAGGCCCATGGACCCAGTACTTC. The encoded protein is CASSLGTGPWTQYF.

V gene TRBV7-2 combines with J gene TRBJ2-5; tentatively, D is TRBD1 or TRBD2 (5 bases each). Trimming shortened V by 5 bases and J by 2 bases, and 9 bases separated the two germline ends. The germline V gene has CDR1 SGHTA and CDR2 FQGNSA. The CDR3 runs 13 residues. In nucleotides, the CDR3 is TGTGCCAGCAGCCCGGGGCTTCAAGAGACCCAGTACTTC. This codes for CASSPGLQETQYF.

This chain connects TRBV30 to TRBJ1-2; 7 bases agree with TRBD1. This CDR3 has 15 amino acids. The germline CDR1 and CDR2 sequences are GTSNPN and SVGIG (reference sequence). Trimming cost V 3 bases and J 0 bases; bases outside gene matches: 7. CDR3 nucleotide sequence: TGTGCCTGGAGCGGAACCGGGACAGCTAACTATGGCTACACCTTC. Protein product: CAWSGTGTANYGYTF.

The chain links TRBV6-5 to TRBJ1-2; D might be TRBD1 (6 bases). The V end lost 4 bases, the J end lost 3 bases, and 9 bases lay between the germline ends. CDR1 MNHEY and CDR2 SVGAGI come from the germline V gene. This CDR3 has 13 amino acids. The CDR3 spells CASSSGDHYGYTF. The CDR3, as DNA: TGTGCCAGCAGTTCAGGGGACCACTATGGCTACACCTTC.

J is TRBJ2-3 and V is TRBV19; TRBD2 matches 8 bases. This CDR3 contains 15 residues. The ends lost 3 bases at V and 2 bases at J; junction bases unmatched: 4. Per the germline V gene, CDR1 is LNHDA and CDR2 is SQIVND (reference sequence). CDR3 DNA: TGTGCCAGTAGTATGGTAGCGGGGACCACAGATACGCAGTATTTT. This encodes CASSMVAGTTDTQYF. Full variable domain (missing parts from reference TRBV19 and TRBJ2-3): DGGITQSPKYLFRKEGQNVTLSCEQNLNHDAMYWYRQDPGQGLRLIYYSQIVNDFQKGDIAEGYSVSREKKESFPLTVTSAQKNPTAFYLCASSMVAGTTDTQYFGPGTRLTVL.

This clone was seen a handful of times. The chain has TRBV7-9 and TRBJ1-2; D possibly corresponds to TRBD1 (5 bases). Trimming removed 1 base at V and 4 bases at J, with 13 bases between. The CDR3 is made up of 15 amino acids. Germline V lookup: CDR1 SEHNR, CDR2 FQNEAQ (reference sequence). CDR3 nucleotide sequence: TGTGCCAGCAGCTTAGGTCAGGGTGGAGGCTATGGCTACACCTTC. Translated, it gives CASSLGQGGGYGYTF.

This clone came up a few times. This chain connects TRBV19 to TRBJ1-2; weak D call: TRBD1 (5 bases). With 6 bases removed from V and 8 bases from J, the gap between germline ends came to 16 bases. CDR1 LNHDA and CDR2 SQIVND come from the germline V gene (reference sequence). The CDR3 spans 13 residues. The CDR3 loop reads CASSPGARFGYTF. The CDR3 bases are TGTGCCAGTAGCCCCGGGGCACGATTCGGCTACACCTTC. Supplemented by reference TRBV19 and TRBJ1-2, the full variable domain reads DGGITQSPKYLFRKEGQNVTLSCEQNLNHDAMYWYRQDPGQGLRLIYYSQIVNDFQKGDIAEGYSVSREKKESFPLTVTSAQKNPTAFYLCASSPGARFGYTFGSGTRLTVV.

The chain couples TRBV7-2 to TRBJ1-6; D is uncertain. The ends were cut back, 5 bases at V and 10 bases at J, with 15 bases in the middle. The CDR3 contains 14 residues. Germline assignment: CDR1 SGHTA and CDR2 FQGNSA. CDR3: CASSKYGVESPLHF. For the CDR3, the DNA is TGTGCCAGCAGCAAGTACGGGGTTGAATCACCCCTCCACTTT. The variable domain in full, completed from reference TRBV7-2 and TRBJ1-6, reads GAGVSQSPSNKVTEKGKDVELRCDPISGHTALYWYRQSLGQGLEFLIYFQGNSAPDKSGLPSDRFSAERTGGSVSTLTIQRTQQEDSAVYLCASSKYGVESPLHFGNGTRLTVT.

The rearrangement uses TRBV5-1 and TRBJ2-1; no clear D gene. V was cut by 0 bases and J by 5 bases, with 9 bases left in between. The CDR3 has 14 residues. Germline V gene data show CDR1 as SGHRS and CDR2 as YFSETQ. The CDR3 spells CASSLDTGNNEQFF. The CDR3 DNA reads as TGCGCCAGCAGCTTGGATACTGGGAACAATGAGCAGTTCTTC. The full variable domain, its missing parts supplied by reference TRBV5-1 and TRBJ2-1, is KAGVTQTPRYLIKTRGQQVTLSCSPISGHRSVSWYQQTPGQGLQFLFEYFSETQRNKGNFPGRFSGRQFSNSRSEMNVSTLELGDSALYLCASSLDTGNNEQFFGPGTRLTVL.

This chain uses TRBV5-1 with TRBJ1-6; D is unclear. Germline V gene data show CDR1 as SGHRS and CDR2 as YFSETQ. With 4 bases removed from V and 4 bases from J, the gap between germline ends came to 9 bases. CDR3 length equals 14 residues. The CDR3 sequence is CASSLDGYNSPLHF. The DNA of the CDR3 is TGCGCCAGCAGCCTGGACGGGTATAATTCACCCCTCCACTTT.

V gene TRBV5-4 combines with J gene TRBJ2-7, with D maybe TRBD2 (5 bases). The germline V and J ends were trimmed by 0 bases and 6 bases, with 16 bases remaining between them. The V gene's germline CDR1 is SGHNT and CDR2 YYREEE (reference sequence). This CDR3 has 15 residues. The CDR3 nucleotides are TGTGCCAGCAGCTTGGACGTCGGGATGACCCGCGAGCAGTACTTC. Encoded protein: CASSLDVGMTREQYF.

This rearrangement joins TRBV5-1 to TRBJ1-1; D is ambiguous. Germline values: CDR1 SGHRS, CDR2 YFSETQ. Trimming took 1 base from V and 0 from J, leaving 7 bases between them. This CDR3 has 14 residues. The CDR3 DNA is TGCGCCAGCAGCTTGCAGGACCTGAACACTGAAGCTTTCTTT. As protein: CASSLQDLNTEAFF.

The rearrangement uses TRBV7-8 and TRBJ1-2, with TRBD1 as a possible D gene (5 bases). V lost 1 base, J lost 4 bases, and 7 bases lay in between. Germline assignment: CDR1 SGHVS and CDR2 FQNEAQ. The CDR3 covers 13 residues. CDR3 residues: CASSLGGGYGYTF. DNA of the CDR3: TGTGCCAGCAGCTTAGGGGGGGGCTATGGCTACACCTTC.

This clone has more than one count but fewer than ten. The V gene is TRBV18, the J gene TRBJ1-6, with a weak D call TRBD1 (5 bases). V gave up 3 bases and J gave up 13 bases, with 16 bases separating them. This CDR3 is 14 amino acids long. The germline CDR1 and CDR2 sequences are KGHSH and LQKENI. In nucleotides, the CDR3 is TGTGCCAGCTCACCCGGCGGGGGTCGGAGCCCCCTCCACTTT. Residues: CASSPGGGRSPLHF.

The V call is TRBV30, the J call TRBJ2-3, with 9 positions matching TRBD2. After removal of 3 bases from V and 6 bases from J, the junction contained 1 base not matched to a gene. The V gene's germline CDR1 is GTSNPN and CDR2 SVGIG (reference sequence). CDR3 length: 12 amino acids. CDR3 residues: CAWRGLADTQYF. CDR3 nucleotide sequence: TGTGCCTGGAGGGGACTAGCTGATACGCAGTATTTT.

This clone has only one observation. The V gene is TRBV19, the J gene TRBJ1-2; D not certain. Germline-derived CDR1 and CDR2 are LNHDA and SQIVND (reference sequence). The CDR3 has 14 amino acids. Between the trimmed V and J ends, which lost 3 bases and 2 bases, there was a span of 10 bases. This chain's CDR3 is CASSISSGNYGYTF. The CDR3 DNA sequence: TGTGCCAGTAGTATTAGCAGCGGGAACTATGGCTACACCTTC. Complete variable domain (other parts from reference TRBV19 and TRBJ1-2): DGGITQSPKYLFRKEGQNVTLSCEQNLNHDAMYWYRQDPGQGLRLIYYSQIVNDFQKGDIAEGYSVSREKKESFPLTVTSAQKNPTAFYLCASSISSGNYGYTFGSGTRLTVV.